This T cell receptor (beta chain) stems from a study of CD8+CD57+ T cells in acquired aplastic anemia. Study-wide background: Yields of DNA that came from sorted CD4+ and CD8+ cells averaged about 3.4 ug.

Selection for sequencing was limited to patients who had shown CD8+CD57+ cell expansion by flow cytometry. The enrolled patients all had severe acquired aplastic anemia. TCR beta VDJ and CDR3 profiling used genomic DNA as template. TCRdb independently ran MiXCR on the reads; one entry per CDR3 protein. Among 150,000 to 200,000 distinct CDR3 sequences listed, around half were seen once. Looked up from germline, CDR1 is SGHVS and CDR2 is FQNEAQ. This CDR3 region has 14 residues. Notes on this clonotype: A read error may account for a junction end that differs from germline.

Sequencing was performed on sorted CD4+, CD8+, or CD8+CD57+ T cells (not recorded which) from PBMCs. This TCR was recovered from a human donor with aplastic anemia. The rearrangement uses TRBV7-8 and TRBJ2-7; 7 nucleotides agree with TRBD2. Written as DNA, the CDR3 is TGTGTCAGCAGCTTATTAAGCGGGGTCTGCGAGCAGTACTTC. Encoded protein: CVSSLLSGVCEQYF.